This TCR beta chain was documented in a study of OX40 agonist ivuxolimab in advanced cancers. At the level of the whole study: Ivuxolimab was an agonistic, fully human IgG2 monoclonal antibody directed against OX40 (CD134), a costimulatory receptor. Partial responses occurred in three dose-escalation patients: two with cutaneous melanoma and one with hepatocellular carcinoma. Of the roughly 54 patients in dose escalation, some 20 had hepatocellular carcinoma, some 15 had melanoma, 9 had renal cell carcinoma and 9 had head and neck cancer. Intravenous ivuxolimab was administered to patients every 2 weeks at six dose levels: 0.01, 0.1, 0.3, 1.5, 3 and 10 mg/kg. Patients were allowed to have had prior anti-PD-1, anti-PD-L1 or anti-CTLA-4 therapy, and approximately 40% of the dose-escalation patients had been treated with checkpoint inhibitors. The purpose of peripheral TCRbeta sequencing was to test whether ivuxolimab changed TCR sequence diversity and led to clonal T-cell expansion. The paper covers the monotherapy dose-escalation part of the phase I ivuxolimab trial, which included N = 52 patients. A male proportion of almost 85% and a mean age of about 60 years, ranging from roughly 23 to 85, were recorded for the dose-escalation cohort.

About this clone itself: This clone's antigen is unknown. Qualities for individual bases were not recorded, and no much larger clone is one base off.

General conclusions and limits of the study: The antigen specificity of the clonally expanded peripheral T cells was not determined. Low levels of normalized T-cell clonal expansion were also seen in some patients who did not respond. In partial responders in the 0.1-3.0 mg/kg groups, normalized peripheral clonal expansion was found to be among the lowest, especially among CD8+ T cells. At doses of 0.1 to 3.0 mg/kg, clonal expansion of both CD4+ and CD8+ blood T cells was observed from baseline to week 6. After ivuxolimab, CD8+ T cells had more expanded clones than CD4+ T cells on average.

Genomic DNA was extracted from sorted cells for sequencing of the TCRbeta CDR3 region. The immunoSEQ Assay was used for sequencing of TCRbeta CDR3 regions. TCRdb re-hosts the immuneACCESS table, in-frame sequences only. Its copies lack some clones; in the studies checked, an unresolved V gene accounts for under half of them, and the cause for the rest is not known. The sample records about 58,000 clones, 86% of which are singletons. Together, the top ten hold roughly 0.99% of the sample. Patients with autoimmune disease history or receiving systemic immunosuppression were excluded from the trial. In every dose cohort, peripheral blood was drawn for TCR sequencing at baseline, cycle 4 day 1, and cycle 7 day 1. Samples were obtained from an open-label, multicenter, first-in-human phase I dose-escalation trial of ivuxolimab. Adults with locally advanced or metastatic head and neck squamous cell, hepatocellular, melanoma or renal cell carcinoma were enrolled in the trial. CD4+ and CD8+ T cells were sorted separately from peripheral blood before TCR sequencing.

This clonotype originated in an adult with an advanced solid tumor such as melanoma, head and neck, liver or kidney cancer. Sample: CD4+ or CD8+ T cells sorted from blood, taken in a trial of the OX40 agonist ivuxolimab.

The sequenced DNA is TGTGCCAGCAGCGTTACAGGGAGCACAGATACGCAGTATTTT. This gives the protein CASSVTGSTDTQYF. The sequence joins TRBV9 to TRBJ2-3; a weak D assignment points to TRBD1 (6 bases agree). Between the V and J ends, shortened by 2 bases and 0 bases respectively, the junction contains 7 bases. The CDR3 contains 14 residues, cysteine and phenylalanine counted. Left in the record is the CDR3 DNA by itself, 42 bases read in frame from the first base. The germline V gene supplies CDR1 SGDLS and CDR2 YYNGEE.